This TCR beta chain appears in the sequencing data of a study of shared clonotypes between healthy human individuals. Some clones are missing from TCRdb's copy, which holds only in-frame ones; the method was immunoSEQ multiplex PCR. The sample gives more than 2 million clones, nearly 97% of which show up once; 0.13% is in the top ten. Trimming pared 9 bases from V and 6 bases from J, leaving 14 bases between. CDR1 and CDR2 from the germline V gene are SNHLY and FYNNEI. CDR3 size: 13 residues. Material: naive CD4+ T cells sorted from blood. Subset given: CD45RA+ positively selected. The chain couples TRBV2 to TRBJ1-4; D is uncertain. The sequence derives from a man aged 18-30 years in good health. CDR3 sequence: CASYSYRDEKLFF. The CDR3 nucleotides read TGTGCCAGTTACAGTTACCGTGATGAAAAACTGTTTTTT.